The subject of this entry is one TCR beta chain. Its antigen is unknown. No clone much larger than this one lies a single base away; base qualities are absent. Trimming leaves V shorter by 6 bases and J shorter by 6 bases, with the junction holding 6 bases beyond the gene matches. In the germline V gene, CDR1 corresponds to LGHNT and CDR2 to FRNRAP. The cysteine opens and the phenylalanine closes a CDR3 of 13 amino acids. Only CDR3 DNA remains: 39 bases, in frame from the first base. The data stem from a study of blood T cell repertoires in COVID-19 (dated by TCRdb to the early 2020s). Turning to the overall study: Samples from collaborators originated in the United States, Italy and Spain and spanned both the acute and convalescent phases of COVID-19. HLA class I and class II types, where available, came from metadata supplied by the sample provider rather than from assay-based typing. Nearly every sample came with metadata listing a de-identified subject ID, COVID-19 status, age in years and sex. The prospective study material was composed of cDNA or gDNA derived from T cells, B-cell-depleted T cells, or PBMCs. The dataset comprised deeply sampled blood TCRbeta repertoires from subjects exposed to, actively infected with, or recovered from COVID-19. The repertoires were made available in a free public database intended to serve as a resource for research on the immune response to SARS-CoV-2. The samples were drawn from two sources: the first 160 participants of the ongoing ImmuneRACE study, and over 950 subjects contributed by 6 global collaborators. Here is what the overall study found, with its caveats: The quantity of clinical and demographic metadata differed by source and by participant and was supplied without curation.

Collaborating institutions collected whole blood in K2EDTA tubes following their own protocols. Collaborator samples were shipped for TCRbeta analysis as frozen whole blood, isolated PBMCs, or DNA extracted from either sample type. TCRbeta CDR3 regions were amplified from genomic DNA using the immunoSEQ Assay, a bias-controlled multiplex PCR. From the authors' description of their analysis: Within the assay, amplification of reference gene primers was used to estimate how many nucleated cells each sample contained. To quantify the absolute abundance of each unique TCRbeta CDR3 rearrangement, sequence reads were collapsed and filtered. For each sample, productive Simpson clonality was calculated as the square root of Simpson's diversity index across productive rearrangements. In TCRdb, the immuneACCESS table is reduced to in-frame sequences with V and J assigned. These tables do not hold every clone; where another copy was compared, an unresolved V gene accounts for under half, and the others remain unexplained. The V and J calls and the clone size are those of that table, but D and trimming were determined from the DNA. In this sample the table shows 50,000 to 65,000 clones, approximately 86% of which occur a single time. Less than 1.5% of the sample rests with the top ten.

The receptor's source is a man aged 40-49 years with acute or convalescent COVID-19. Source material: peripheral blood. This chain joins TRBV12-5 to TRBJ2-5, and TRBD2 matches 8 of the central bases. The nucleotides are TGTGCTAGTGGCCCCCGGGGGGGTCAGACCCAGTACTTC. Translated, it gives CASGPRGGQTQYF.